Listed here are 2 T cell receptor beta chains from one sample, sequenced in a study of blood T cell repertoires in COVID-19. TCRdb's copy holds only in-frame clones and misses some; the assay was immunoSEQ multiplex PCR. This sample has roughly 70,000 clones, with over 70% found just once. The sample taken for sequencing was peripheral blood. Receptors originate from a woman aged 70-85 years with acute or convalescent COVID-19.

The CDR3 is CASSYVLTGELFF. DNA of the CDR3: TGTGCCAGCAGCTACGTACTCACCGGGGAGCTGTTTTTT. The chain recombines TRBV7-2 with TRBJ2-2; D gene ambiguous. The CDR3 covers 13 residues. V dropped 4 bases and J dropped 4 bases, with 7 bases sitting between them. Germline values: CDR1 SGHTA, CDR2 FQGNSA.

The rearrangement links TRBV6-1 to TRBJ1-2; unclear D gene. Trimming took off 3 bases at V and 3 bases at J, with 11 bases between the two ends. The CDR3 is 14 amino acids. Per germline, CDR1 MNHNS and CDR2 SASEGT. CDR3 coding DNA: TGTGCCAGCAGTGAGGCAGGATCCGACTATGGCTACACCTTC. Its translation is CASSEAGSDYGYTF.